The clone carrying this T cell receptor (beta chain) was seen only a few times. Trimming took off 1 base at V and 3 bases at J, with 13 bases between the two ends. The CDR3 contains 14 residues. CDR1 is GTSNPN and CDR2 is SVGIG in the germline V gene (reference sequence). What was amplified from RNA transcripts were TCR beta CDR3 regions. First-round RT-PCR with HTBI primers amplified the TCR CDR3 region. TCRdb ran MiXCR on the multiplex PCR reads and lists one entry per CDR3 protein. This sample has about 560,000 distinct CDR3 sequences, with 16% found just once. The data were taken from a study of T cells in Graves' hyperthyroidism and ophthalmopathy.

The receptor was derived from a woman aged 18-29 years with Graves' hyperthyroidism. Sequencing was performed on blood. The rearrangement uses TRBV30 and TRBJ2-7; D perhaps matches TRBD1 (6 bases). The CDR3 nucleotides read TGTGCCTGGAGTGCAGGGGTGGGGTACTACGAGCAGTACTTC. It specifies CAWSAGVGYYEQYF.